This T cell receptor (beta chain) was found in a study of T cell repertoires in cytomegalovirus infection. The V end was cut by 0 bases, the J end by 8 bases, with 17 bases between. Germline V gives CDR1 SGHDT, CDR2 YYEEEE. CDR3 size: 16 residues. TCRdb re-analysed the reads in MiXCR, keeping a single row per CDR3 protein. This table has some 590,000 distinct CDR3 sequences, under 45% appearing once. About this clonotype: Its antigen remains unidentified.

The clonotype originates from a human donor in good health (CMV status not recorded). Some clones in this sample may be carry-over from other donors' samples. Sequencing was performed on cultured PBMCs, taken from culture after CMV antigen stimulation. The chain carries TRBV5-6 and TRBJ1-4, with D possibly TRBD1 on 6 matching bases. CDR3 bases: TGTGCCAGCAGCTTGGGACTACAGGGTTTCATAGAAAAACTGTTTTTT. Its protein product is CASSLGLQGFIEKLFF.